The present T cell receptor (beta chain) was sequenced within a study of regulatory T cells in long-lasting Graves disease. Looking at the study overall: The antithyroid drugs taken by newly diagnosed Graves' patients had been used for under 3 months.

This CDR3 region has 13 residues. V lost 6 bases to trimming and J lost 8 bases, with 15 bases between them. The time point denotes: newly diagnosed GD, antithyroid drugs for less than 3 months. Preparation of the TCR library used RNA extracted from PBMCs. This clonotype was seen repeatedly, ten times or more. The TCR beta library used iRepertoire HTBI primers with Arm-PCR amplification of CDR3. TCRdb recomputed calls from the multiplex PCR reads with MiXCR, one row per CDR3 protein. The profile shows some 460,000 distinct CDR3 sequences, 15% to 20% of them singletons. Separately, the same data were catalogued under a study of T cells in Graves' hyperthyroidism and ophthalmopathy. From that report: Newly diagnosed hyperthyroidism patients aged 18 to 65 years had disease lasting under 2 months. Orbital computed tomography and thyroid ultrasound, together with serum TRAb and thyroxine and clinical symptoms, were used for diagnoses. When the TCR CDR3 underwent first-round RT-PCR, the HTBI primer set was used.

The genes are TRBV12-3 or TRBV12-4 and TRBJ2-3, with D tentatively TRBD1 (5 bases). The material sequenced was peripheral blood mononuclear cells (PBMCs), taken at new diagnosis, from a patient treated with antithyroid drugs. The receptor's source is a middle-aged man with Graves disease. CDR3 amino acids: CASSRQFAGTQYF. In nucleotides, the CDR3 is TGTGCCAGCAGCCGACAGTTTGCTGGTACGCAGTATTTT.